The sequence of this T cell receptor (beta chain) was determined in a study of blood T cell repertoires in COVID-19. As for the study in general: The United States, Italy and Spain supplied acute and convalescent COVID-19 samples. From T cells, B-cell-depleted T cells, or PBMCs came the material, which was cDNA or gDNA.

Per the original data handling: From reference gene primer amplification, estimates of nucleated cell counts were derived. Measured with immunoSEQ multiplex PCR; TCRdb has only the in-frame clones, and not every one. V and J calls and clone size are those listed in that table; D and trimming were worked out from the DNA. This repertoire shows around 83,000 clones, 86% found once; its top ten account for 25% to 30%. Unmatched junction bases numbered 11, after V lost 5 bases and J lost 2 bases. Germline assignment: CDR1 MNHNY and CDR2 SVGAGI (reference sequence). The CDR3 totals 17 residues. The TCR sequence derives from a man aged 50-59 years with active or convalescent COVID-19. The chain carries TRBV6-6 and TRBJ2-2, with 7 positions matching TRBD1. Specimen: peripheral blood. CDR3 residues: CASSQGVGAANTGELFF. The DNA for the CDR3 is TGTGCCAGCAGTCAGGGGGTGGGGGCGGCTAACACCGGGGAGCTGTTTTTT.